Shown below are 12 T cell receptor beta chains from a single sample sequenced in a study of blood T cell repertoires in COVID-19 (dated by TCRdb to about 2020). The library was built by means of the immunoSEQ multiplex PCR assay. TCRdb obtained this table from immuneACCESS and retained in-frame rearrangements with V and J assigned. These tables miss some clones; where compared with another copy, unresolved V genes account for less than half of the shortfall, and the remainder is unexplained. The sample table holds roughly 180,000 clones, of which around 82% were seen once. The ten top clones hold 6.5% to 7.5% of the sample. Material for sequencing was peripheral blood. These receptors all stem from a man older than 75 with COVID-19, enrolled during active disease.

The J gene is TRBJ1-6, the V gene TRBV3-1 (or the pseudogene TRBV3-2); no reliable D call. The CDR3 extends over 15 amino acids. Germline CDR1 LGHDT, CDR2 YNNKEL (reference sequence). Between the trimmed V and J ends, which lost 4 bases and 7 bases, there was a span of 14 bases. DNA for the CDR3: TGTGCCAGCAGCCCAGGCGGAGGGCAAAATTCACCCCTCCACTTT. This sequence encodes CASSPGGGQNSPLHF.

CDR3 DNA: TGTGCCATCAGTGGGTCGACAGGAGTCGGGGAGACCCAGTACTTC. Protein sequence: CAISGSTGVGETQYF. The rearrangement joins TRBV10-3 to TRBJ2-5; perhaps TRBD1 as D (6 bases). The germline CDR1 and CDR2 sequences are ENHRY and SYGVKD. This CDR3 has 15 amino acids. Trimming shortened V by 4 bases and J by 5 bases, and 17 bases separated the two germline ends.

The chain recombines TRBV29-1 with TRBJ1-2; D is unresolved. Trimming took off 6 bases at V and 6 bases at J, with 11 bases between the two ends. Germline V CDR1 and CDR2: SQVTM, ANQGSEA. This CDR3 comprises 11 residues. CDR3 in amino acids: CSVGHGDGYTF. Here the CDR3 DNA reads TGCAGCGTGGGCCACGGAGATGGCTACACCTTC.

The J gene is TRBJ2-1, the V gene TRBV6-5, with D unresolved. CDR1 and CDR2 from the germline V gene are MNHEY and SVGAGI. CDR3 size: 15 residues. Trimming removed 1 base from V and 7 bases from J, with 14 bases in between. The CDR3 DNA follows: TGTGCCAGCAGTTACTTGCAGGAACGGATGAATGAGCAGTTCTTC. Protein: CASSYLQERMNEQFF.

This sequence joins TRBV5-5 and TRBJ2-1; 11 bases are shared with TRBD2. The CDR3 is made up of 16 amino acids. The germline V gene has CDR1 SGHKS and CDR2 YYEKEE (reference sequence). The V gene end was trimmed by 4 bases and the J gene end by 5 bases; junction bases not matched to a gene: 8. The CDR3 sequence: CASSPWVAGGHNEQFF. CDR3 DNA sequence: TGTGCCAGCAGCCCCTGGGTAGCGGGGGGGCACAATGAGCAGTTCTTC.

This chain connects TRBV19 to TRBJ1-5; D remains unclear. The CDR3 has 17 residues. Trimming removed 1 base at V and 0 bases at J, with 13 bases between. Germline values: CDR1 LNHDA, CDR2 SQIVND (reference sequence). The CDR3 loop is CASSIAPTEYSNQPQHF. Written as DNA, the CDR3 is TGTGCCAGTAGTATAGCCCCAACAGAATATAGCAATCAGCCCCAGCATTTT.

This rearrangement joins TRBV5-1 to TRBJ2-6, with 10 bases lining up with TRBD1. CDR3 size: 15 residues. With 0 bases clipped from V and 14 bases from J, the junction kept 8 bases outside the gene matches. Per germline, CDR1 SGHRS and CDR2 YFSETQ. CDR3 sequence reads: CASSLEATGGRILTF. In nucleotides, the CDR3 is TGCGCCAGCAGCTTGGAGGCGACAGGGGGCAGGATCCTGACTTTC.

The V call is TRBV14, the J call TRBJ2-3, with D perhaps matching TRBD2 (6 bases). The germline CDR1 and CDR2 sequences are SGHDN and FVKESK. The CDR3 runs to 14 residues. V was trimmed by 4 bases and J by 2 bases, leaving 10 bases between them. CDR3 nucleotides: TGTGCCAGCAGCCCCCGGACTATCACAGATACGCAGTATTTT. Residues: CASSPRTITDTQYF.

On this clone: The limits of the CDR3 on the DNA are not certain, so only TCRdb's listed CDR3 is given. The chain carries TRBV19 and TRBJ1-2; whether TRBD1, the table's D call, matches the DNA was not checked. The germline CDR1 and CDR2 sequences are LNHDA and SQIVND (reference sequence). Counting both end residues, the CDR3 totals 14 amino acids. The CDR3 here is CASTSDRGPYGYTF.

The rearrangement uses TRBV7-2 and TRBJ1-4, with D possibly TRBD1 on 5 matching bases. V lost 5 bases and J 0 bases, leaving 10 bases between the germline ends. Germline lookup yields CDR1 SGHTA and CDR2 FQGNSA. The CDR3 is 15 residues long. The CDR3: CASSIQATTNEKLFF. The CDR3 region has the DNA TGTGCCAGCAGCATACAGGCCACAACTAATGAAAAACTGTTTTTT. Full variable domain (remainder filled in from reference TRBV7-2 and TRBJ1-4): GAGVSQSPSNKVTEKGKDVELRCDPISGHTALYWYRQSLGQGLEFLIYFQGNSAPDKSGLPSDRFSAERTGGSVSTLTIQRTQQEDSAVYLCASSIQATTNEKLFFGSGTQLSVL.

The CDR3 DNA sequence: TGCGCCAGCAGCTTGGTGTCTAGCTACCCGGAGGAGACCCAGTACTTC. This gives the protein CASSLVSSYPEETQYF. The gene calls are TRBV5-1 and TRBJ2-5; tentative D call: TRBD2 (5 bases). This CDR3 is built from 16 residues. Trimming pared 0 bases from V and 5 bases from J, leaving 17 bases between. Germline V gene lookup returns CDR1 SGHRS and CDR2 YFSETQ.

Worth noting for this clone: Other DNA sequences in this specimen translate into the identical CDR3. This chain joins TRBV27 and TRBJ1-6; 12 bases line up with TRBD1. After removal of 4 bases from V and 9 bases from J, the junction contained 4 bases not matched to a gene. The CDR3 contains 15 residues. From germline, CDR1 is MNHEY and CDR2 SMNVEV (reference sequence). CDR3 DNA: TGTGCCAGCAGTTCCCCGGGACAGGGGGCTTCACCCCTCCACTTT. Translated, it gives CASSSPGQGASPLHF.